Included here is one T cell receptor beta chain sequence, with context. Its antigen specificity is not known. One base away there is no much larger clone; base qualities are not given. This sample stems from a study of blood T cell repertoires in COVID-19 (dated by TCRdb to the early 2020s). Study-wide context: The collaborator samples originated in the United States, Italy and Spain and spanned the acute and convalescent phases of COVID-19. The prospective study material was composed of cDNA or gDNA derived from T cells, B-cell-depleted T cells, or PBMCs. Deeply sampled blood TCRbeta repertoires from subjects exposed to, actively infected with, or recovered from COVID-19 were included in the dataset. The repertoires were released in a freely available public database intended as a resource for research on the immune response to SARS-CoV-2. The samples were drawn from the first 160 participants of the ongoing ImmuneRACE study and from 950 to 1,500 subjects provided by 6 global collaborators. Sample metadata almost always included a de-identified subject ID, COVID-19 status, age in years and sex. Where available, HLA class I and class II types were obtained from metadata supplied by the sample provider rather than from assay-based typing.

In the prospective study, participants were roughly 18 to 89 years old, resided in 25 or so geographic areas of the United States, and were enrolled through a virtual design. To assign participants to cohorts, the prospective study relied on clinical history that participants themselves reported in a screening survey and a study questionnaire. Recovered participants in ImmuneRACE Cohort 3 were defined by two consecutive negative NP/OP PCR tests, clearance by a healthcare professional, or resolution of symptoms. In the prospective study, whole blood, serum and a nasopharyngeal or oropharyngeal swab were collected from each participant by mobile phlebotomists. Participants in the prospective study had the option to provide additional blood draws and questionnaires over a roughly 2-month period. Prospective study blood samples were shipped either frozen or at room temperature before DNA extraction.

V is pared back by 0 bases and J by 0 bases, with 4 bases lying between the germline termini. From the cysteine through the phenylalanine, the CDR3 covers 15 amino acids. The DNA shown is the 45-base CDR3, in frame from base 1. In the germline V gene, CDR1 corresponds to SGHRS and CDR2 to YFSETQ. Overall study results and their limits: Clinical and demographic metadata were provided uncurated, with the amount varying by source and participant.

TCRbeta CDR3 regions were amplified from genomic DNA using the immunoSEQ Assay, a bias-controlled multiplex PCR. Under the source paper's analysis protocol: Within the assay, amplification of reference gene primers was used to estimate how many nucleated cells each sample contained. To quantify the absolute abundance of each unique TCRbeta CDR3 rearrangement, sequence reads were collapsed and filtered. For each sample, productive Simpson clonality was calculated as the square root of Simpson's diversity index across productive rearrangements. Held by TCRdb, this immuneACCESS table contains in-frame sequences only and omits some clones. Under half of the omission traces to an unresolved V gene where checked; the cause of the rest is unknown. That table is the source of V, J and clone size, and D and trimming were worked out from the DNA. The sample table holds roughly 500,000 clones, of which 88% were seen once. The ten largest clones represent approximately 2% of the sample.

Sequenced: PBMCs or T cells enriched from blood (not recorded which). The receptor was derived from a woman in her 40s who had recovered from COVID-19. The V and J genes are TRBV5-1 and TRBJ2-6, with the D gene not clear enough to name. Read as DNA, the sequence is TGCGCCAGCAGCTTGGGTAACTCTGGGGCCAACGTCCTGACTTTC. Its translation is CASSLGNSGANVLTF.